Shown below are 11 T cell receptor beta chains from a single sample sequenced in a study of T cells in localized non-small cell lung cancer. Method: immunoSEQ multiplex PCR; TCRdb's copy keeps in-frame clones and lacks some. Of 130,000 or so clones detected, about 90% appear once; the ten largest clones hold approximately 1.5%. The sequenced sample was peripheral blood, obtained before any cancer treatment. Every receptor here comes from a female donor of 60 years or more with stage I lung adenocarcinoma.

In its sample, this clone was seen once. The chain has TRBV28 and TRBJ1-2, with 9 positions matching TRBD1. The CDR3 totals 14 residues. The V gene's germline CDR1 is MDHEN and CDR2 SYDVKM. With 3 bases clipped from V and 8 bases from J, the junction kept 7 bases outside the gene matches. In DNA, the CDR3 is TGTGCCAGCAGTTTCCTTGGGACAGGGAAAGGCTACACCTTC. It codes for CASSFLGTGKGYTF.

The rearrangement uses TRBV28 and TRBJ1-1; D is unclear. V lost 7 bases and J lost 0, with 3 bases in between. The length of the CDR3 is 11 residues. Per germline, CDR1 MDHEN and CDR2 SYDVKM. The DNA of the CDR3 is TGTGCCAGCAATCTGAACACTGAAGCTTTCTTT. Translation: CASNLNTEAFF.

A remark on this clone: This same CDR3 is encoded by further DNA sequences in the sample. The chain joins TRBV2 to TRBJ2-3, with 10 bases identical to TRBD2. The CDR3 is made up of 15 amino acids. J gave up 1 base and V 6 bases, and 4 bases lay outside the gene matches. Looked up from germline, CDR1 is SNHLY and CDR2 is FYNNEI. The chain's CDR3 is CASSLLAGGTDTQYF. CDR3 in DNA: TGTGCCAGCAGCCTTCTAGCGGGAGGCACAGATACGCAGTATTTT.

V and J are TRBV6-6 and TRBJ2-3; D is undetermined. The germline V and J ends were trimmed by 6 bases and 2 bases, with 3 bases remaining between them. CDR1 is MNHNY and CDR2 is SVGAGI in the germline V gene (reference sequence). This CDR3 comprises 11 residues. The CDR3 reads CASRVTDTQYF. The CDR3 bases are TGTGCCAGCAGGGTCACAGATACGCAGTATTTT.

The chain uses TRBV7-9 and TRBJ2-7, with D hard to call. This CDR3 spans 12 amino acids. Looked up from germline, CDR1 is SEHNR and CDR2 is FQNEAQ (reference sequence). Trimming removed 11 bases from V and 1 base from J, with 12 bases in between. The CDR3 reads CALGYNSYEQYF. As DNA, the CDR3 is TGTGCCCTCGGCTACAATTCCTACGAGCAGTACTTC.

The chain is built from TRBV11-3 and TRBJ2-1; no clear D. CDR1 and CDR2 (germline): SGHNT, YENEEA. V dropped 5 bases and J dropped 9 bases, with 11 bases sitting between them. The CDR3 runs 12 residues. The CDR3 region has the DNA TGTGCCAGCAGCCCCCGGGCAGGTGAGCAGTTCTTC. It encodes CASSPRAGEQFF.

The V and J genes are TRBV2 and TRBJ2-2, with 9 bases lining up with TRBD2. V lost 2 bases, J lost 0 bases, and 1 base stayed unmatched. The CDR3 is 16 residues long. The germline CDR1 and CDR2 sequences are SNHLY and FYNNEI. The CDR3: CASSELAGTNTGELFF. The CDR3 region has the DNA TGTGCCAGCAGTGAACTAGCGGGAACGAACACCGGGGAGCTGTTTTTT.

V is TRBV6-1 and J is TRBJ1-4; D is unclear. Trimming stripped 4 bases from V and 5 bases from J, with 11 bases between. CDR3 length: 14 residues. CDR1 MNHNS and CDR2 SASEGT come from the germline V gene. The CDR3 nucleotides are TGTGCCAGCAGTGTGGGCGTGGGGAATGAAAAACTGTTTTTT. It translates to CASSVGVGNEKLFF.

V and J are TRBV10-2 and TRBJ1-5; unclear D gene. The V and J ends lost 7 bases and 0 bases respectively, with 10 bases between them. Per germline, CDR1 WSHSY and CDR2 SAAADI. This CDR3 comprises 14 residues. The DNA for the CDR3 is TGCGCCAGCAAGCAACCAAGTAGCAATCAGCCCCAGCATTTT. Residues: CASKQPSSNQPQHF.

The rearrangement uses TRBV28 and TRBJ1-2; 7 bases line up with TRBD1. J was trimmed by 3 bases and V by 5 bases; bases with no gene match: 9. The CDR3 sequence is 15 residues long. In germline, CDR1 is MDHEN, CDR2 SYDVKM. CDR3 protein: CASSPPTGFHYGYTF. The CDR3 DNA reads as TGTGCCAGCAGTCCCCCGACAGGGTTTCACTATGGCTACACCTTC.

In this sample, this clone turned up a few times. The chain couples TRBV19 to TRBJ2-4, with D possibly matching TRBD2 (5 bases). The CDR3 sequence is 14 residues long. Germline V gene data show CDR1 as LNHDA and CDR2 as SQIVND (reference sequence). Trimming shortened V by 7 bases and J by 0 bases, and 10 bases separated the two germline ends. The CDR3 region has the DNA TGTGCCAGTAAGGACGGACTAGCCAAAAACATTCAGTACTTC. This sequence encodes CASKDGLAKNIQYF.